These 29 T cell receptor beta chains were all obtained from the same sample, sequenced in a study of blood T cells in healthy people across ages (dated by TCRdb to between 2014 and 2017). The library was generated by 5' RACE. Sequencing was carried out with an Illumina HiSeq 2500. A second roughly 6 to 11 cycle PCR used a sample-barcoded 5' primer and a J-beta primer mix. TCRdb passed the public sequencing reads through fastp at Q25 and MiXCR, retaining productive beta sequences. Every entry covers one CDR3 protein and lists the most common genes and DNA from its rows. Present in this sample are hundreds of thousands of distinct CDR3 sequences, approximately 40% of which were seen just once. The ten biggest clones cover about 30% of the sample. The sample consisted of blood. These TCRs come from an elderly man in good health.

This clonotype has only a few counts. J is TRBJ2-1 and V is TRBV11-2, with 8 bases aligning to TRBD2. With V trimmed by 2 bases and J by 5 bases, 8 bases remained unmatched. Germline values: CDR1 SGHAT, CDR2 FQNNGV. The length of the CDR3 is 16 residues. The CDR3 coding sequence is TGTGCCAGCAGCTTATACGGGACTAGGACCCACAATGAGCAGTTCTTC. The encoded protein is CASSLYGTRTHNEQFF.

The chain employs TRBV19 and TRBJ1-4, with 10 bases aligning to TRBD1. The germline V gene has CDR1 LNHDA and CDR2 SQIVND (reference sequence). With V trimmed by 7 bases and J by 6 bases, 5 bases remained unmatched. The CDR3 consists of 14 residues. The CDR3 is CASKRQGADEKLFF. CDR3 DNA sequence: TGTGCCAGTAAACGACAGGGGGCGGATGAAAAACTGTTTTTT. Full variable domain (rest looked up from reference TRBV19 and TRBJ1-4): DGGITQSPKYLFRKEGQNVTLSCEQNLNHDAMYWYRQDPGQGLRLIYYSQIVNDFQKGDIAEGYSVSREKKESFPLTVTSAQKNPTAFYLCASKRQGADEKLFFGSGTQLSVL.

The chain links TRBV5-1 to TRBJ1-1; D remains unclear. Germline V CDR1 and CDR2: SGHRS, YFSETQ. The CDR3 is made up of 13 amino acids. V was clipped by 2 bases and J by 5 bases, with 10 bases between them. The CDR3 DNA sequence: TGCGCCAGCAGCTTTGGGTTGAGGACTGAAGCTTTCTTT. Protein product: CASSFGLRTEAFF.

The J gene is TRBJ1-2, the V gene TRBV28; tentatively, D is TRBD1 (6 bases). Looked up from germline, CDR1 is MDHEN and CDR2 is SYDVKM. This CDR3 has 15 amino acids. V lost 8 bases and J 2 bases, leaving 18 bases between the germline ends. The CDR3 region is CASGTTGTGNYGYTF. In DNA form, the CDR3 reads TGTGCCAGCGGCACAACAGGGACGGGGAACTATGGCTACACCTTC.

This clonotype was recorded once. The conserved phenylalanine or tryptophan normally closing the CDR3 is absent here, so this likely arose from a read error. The chain is built from TRBV28 and TRBJ2-3; no firm D call. The V gene lost 11 bases and the J gene lost 4 bases, with 16 bases spanning the gap. The CDR3 runs 13 residues. The germline V gene has CDR1 MDHEN and CDR2 SYDVKM. The DNA of the CDR3 is TGTGCCGTCAGAGACCCTTTGGCAGATACGCAGTATGTT. Its translation is CAVRDPLADTQYV.

V usage is TRBV5-1 and J usage is TRBJ2-3, with D perhaps TRBD1 (6 bases). Germline V gene sequence: CDR1 SGHRS, CDR2 YFSETQ. The V end lost 7 bases, the J end lost 0 bases, and 15 bases lay between the germline ends. The CDR3 runs to 15 residues. This CDR3 reads CASSGRQASTDTQYF. CDR3 DNA: TGCGCCAGCTCCGGTCGACAGGCGAGCACAGATACGCAGTATTTT.

This clonotype was detected a few times. The V gene is TRBV15, the J gene TRBJ1-5, with D possibly matching TRBD1 (5 bases). Germline V gene data show CDR1 as LNHNV and CDR2 as YYDKDF (reference sequence). With 1 base removed from V and 4 bases from J, the gap between germline ends came to 14 bases. This CDR3 spans 16 amino acids. CDR3 amino acids: CATSRGKGIGNQPQHF. CDR3 coding DNA: TGTGCCACCAGCAGAGGAAAGGGGATTGGGAATCAGCCCCAGCATTTT.

This clonotype has at least ten counts. The V call is TRBV9, the J call TRBJ1-1; TRBD1 aligns across 7 bases. The trim removed 0 bases at V and 0 bases at J, leaving 8 bases unmatched. Germline-derived CDR1 and CDR2 are SGDLS and YYNGEE. This CDR3 is 17 amino acids long. CDR3 loop: CASSVAQGGPMNTEAFF. The CDR3 nucleotides are TGTGCCAGCAGCGTAGCACAAGGGGGCCCAATGAACACTGAAGCTTTCTTT.

V usage is TRBV12-3 or TRBV12-4 and J usage is TRBJ1-5, with a tentative D call TRBD1 (6 bases). This CDR3 has 15 residues. Trimming stripped 0 bases from V and 4 bases from J, with 10 bases between. The CDR3 region is CASSLAGGRNQPQHF. In nucleotides, the CDR3 is TGTGCCAGCAGTTTAGCAGGGGGGCGAAATCAGCCCCAGCATTTT.

This clonotype was seen more than once but under ten times. J is TRBJ2-7 and V is TRBV4-3; 10 bases align to TRBD1. In germline, CDR1 is LGHNA, CDR2 YSLEER. The CDR3 contains 17 residues. The J segment lost 2 bases and the V segment lost 0 bases, leaving 7 bases of the junction unmatched. The CDR3 region is CASSQELLGTGAYEQYF. The CDR3 DNA reads as TGCGCCAGCAGCCAAGAGCTTCTGGGGACAGGGGCCTACGAGCAGTACTTC.

This clonotype was observed many times. The chain joins TRBV29-1 to TRBJ2-5; a possible D gene is TRBD1 (5 bases). Between the trimmed V and J ends, which lost 8 bases and 4 bases, there was a span of 17 bases. This CDR3 region has 13 residues. Per germline, CDR1 SQVTM and CDR2 ANQGSEA. The CDR3 region is CSSGPGVGETQYF. CDR3 sequence (DNA): TGCAGCTCAGGGCCAGGAGTTGGAGAGACCCAGTACTTC. Variable domain in full (rest from reference TRBV29-1 and TRBJ2-5): SAVISQKPSRDICQRGTSLTIQCQVDSQVTMMFWYRQQPGQSLTLIATANQGSEATYESGFVIDKFPISRPNLTFSTLTVSNMSPEDSSIYLCSSGPGVGETQYFGPGTRLLVL.

The rearrangement uses TRBV6-6 and TRBJ2-5, with TRBD2 matching 14 bases. CDR1 MNHNY and CDR2 SVGAGI come from the germline V gene (reference sequence). V shed 0 bases and J 3 bases; nucleotides not matched to a gene: 0. This CDR3 has 16 residues. Here the CDR3 reads CASSYSTSGREETQYF. CDR3 nucleotides: TGTGCCAGCAGTTACTCGACTAGCGGGAGGGAAGAGACCCAGTACTTC.

This clonotype showed up just a few times. The genes are TRBV20-1 and TRBJ2-7, with TRBD2 identical over 11 bases. Germline loops: CDR1 DFQATT, CDR2 SNEGSKA (reference sequence). V shed 4 bases and J 0 bases; nucleotides not matched to a gene: 5. This CDR3 comprises 15 residues. DNA for the CDR3: TGCAGTGCTACGGGGACTAGCGGATTCTCCTACGAGCAGTACTTC. Protein product: CSATGTSGFSYEQYF.

For this clonotype: A read error is possible here, since a much larger clone lies one base away. The chain has TRBV11-3 and TRBJ2-1; the D gene is possibly TRBD1 (6 bases). The J call may be faulty, since TRBJ2-7 better matches the DNA end. CDR3 length: 15 residues. Germline values: CDR1 SGHNT, CDR2 YENEEA. The chain's CDR3 is CASSLDGQPYNEQYF. CDR3 sequence (DNA): TGTGCCAGCAGCTTAGATGGACAGCCCTACAATGAGCAGTACTTC.

In this sample, this clonotype turned up a few times. V usage is TRBV20-1 and J usage is TRBJ2-7, with D tentatively TRBD1 (5 bases). Germline V CDR1 and CDR2: DFQATT, SNEGSKA (reference sequence). V lost 5 bases and J lost 3, with 11 bases in between. The length of the CDR3 is 12 residues. The CDR3 is CSAPDQGYEQYF. In DNA, the CDR3 is TGCAGTGCTCCGGACCAGGGCTACGAGCAGTACTTC.

This clonotype was seen only a few times. The chain carries TRBV6-1 and TRBJ2-5, with TRBD1 matching over 8 bases. The end of the DNA is better explained by TRBJ2-7, so the J call may be wrong. The germline gives CDR1 MNHNS, CDR2 SASEGT. The CDR3 sequence is 14 residues long. The CDR3 DNA reads as TGTGCCAGCAGTCGGCGAGAGACAGGGGACGAGCAGTACTTC. Translating gives CASSRRETGDEQYF.

This rearrangement joins TRBV18 to TRBJ2-4, with TRBD2 identical over 11 bases. The J call may be faulty, since TRBJ2-5 better matches the DNA end. CDR1 is KGHSH, CDR2 LQKENI, per germline. The length of the CDR3 is 16 residues. DNA of the CDR3: TGTGCCAGCTCAACCACTAGCGGGGGAAGGCAAGAGACCCAGTACTTC. Amino acids: CASSTTSGGRQETQYF.

The J gene is TRBJ2-5, the V gene TRBV6-5; D gene uncertain. The CDR3 is 13 residues long. Looked up from germline, CDR1 is MNHEY and CDR2 is SVGAGI. V lost 5 bases, J lost 5 bases, and 12 bases lay in between. The CDR3 sequence: CASSPQLPETQYF. Written as DNA, the CDR3 is TGTGCCAGCAGTCCACAACTACCTGAGACCCAGTACTTC.

This clonotype was seen a few times. The chain couples TRBV12-5 to TRBJ2-4; 7 nucleotides agree with TRBD2. V shed 5 bases and J 8 bases; nucleotides not matched to a gene: 6. This CDR3 comprises 13 residues. Germline V gene lookup returns CDR1 LGHNT and CDR2 FRNRAP. CDR3 DNA: TGTGCTAGTGGTGTAGGCGGGGGTTACATTCAGTACTTC. Its protein is CASGVGGGYIQYF.

The chain uses TRBV6-5 and TRBJ2-1; 10 bases match TRBD1. The V segment lost 2 bases and the J segment 7 bases; nucleotides outside the gene matches: 2. CDR3 length: 14 amino acids. Germline V lookup: CDR1 MNHEY, CDR2 SVGAGI. CDR3 sequence reads: CASSYGTGVNEQFF. CDR3 DNA sequence: TGTGCCAGCAGTTACGGGACAGGGGTAAATGAGCAGTTCTTC.

This clonotype occurred a few times. The rearrangement joins TRBV20-1 to TRBJ2-1, with D perhaps TRBD2 (6 bases). V lost 0 bases and J lost 8, with 17 bases in between. The CDR3 spans 15 residues. Germline CDR1 reads DFQATT; CDR2 reads SNEGSKA (reference sequence). CDR3: CSARERRGPGDEQFF. The CDR3 DNA follows: TGCAGTGCTAGAGAACGCAGAGGTCCGGGGGATGAGCAGTTCTTC.

The chain carries TRBV6-2 or TRBV6-3 and TRBJ2-1; possible D gene TRBD2, 7 bases. The CDR3 has 15 residues. The germline V gene has CDR1 MNHEY and CDR2 SVGEGT. Trimming removed 5 bases from V and 2 bases from J, with 13 bases in between. The CDR3 reads CASSPRGRTYNEQFF. The CDR3 DNA reads TGTGCCAGCAGTCCGCGGGGGCGTACCTACAATGAGCAGTTCTTC.

This clonotype appeared a few times. This sequence joins TRBV7-3 and TRBJ2-5, with D possibly matching TRBD2 (6 bases). This CDR3 is built from 15 residues. V was cut by 5 bases and J by 4 bases, with 17 bases left in between. Germline lookup yields CDR1 SGHTA and CDR2 FQGTGA. Here the CDR3 reads CASSLTSGRSETQYF. CDR3 bases: TGTGCCAGCAGCCTCACCTCTGGGAGGTCAGAGACCCAGTACTTC.

A word on this clonotype: A much more abundant neighbour one base away suggests this may be a read error. J is TRBJ2-5 and V is TRBV6-5, with 7 bases lining up with TRBD2. The J call could be wrong; TRBJ2-7 is a better fit for the DNA end. Germline CDR1 is MNHEY and CDR2 is SVGAGI. There are 14 residues in the CDR3. CDR3 DNA: TGTGCCAGCAGTTACGGGAGGGATATTTACGAGCAGTACTTC. Translation gives CASSYGRDIYEQYF.

Only a few counts were recorded for this clonotype. This chain joins TRBV7-2 and TRBJ2-2; TRBD2 aligns across 7 bases. J gave up 1 base and V 3 bases, and 5 bases lay outside the gene matches. Germline V gene lookup returns CDR1 SGHTA and CDR2 FQGNSA. The CDR3 runs to 16 residues. CDR3 protein: CASSFQTSRNTGELFF. Here the CDR3 DNA reads TGTGCCAGCAGCTTTCAGACTAGCAGGAACACCGGGGAGCTGTTTTTT.

The V call is TRBV4-1, the J call TRBJ2-3, with 8 bases fitting TRBD2. Trimming at V came to 1 base and at J to 6 bases, leaving 12 bases not matched to a gene. This CDR3 has 17 amino acids. The germline gives CDR1 MGHRA, CDR2 YSYEKL. The CDR3 sequence is CASSQVTGGVVGDTQYF. The CDR3 DNA is TGCGCCAGCAGCCAAGTTACGGGAGGGGTAGTTGGTGATACGCAGTATTTT.

This clonotype was seen a few times. CDR3 sequence reads: CSATGTSGHRDTQYF. The CDR3 region has the DNA TGCAGTGCAACAGGGACTAGCGGTCATCGGGATACGCAGTATTTT. The J gene is TRBJ2-3, the V gene TRBV20-1; 11 positions agree with TRBD2. This CDR3 contains 15 residues. In germline, CDR1 is DFQATT, CDR2 SNEGSKA (reference sequence). The V gene end was trimmed by 6 bases and the J gene end by 6 bases; junction bases not matched to a gene: 11.

The chain couples TRBV20-1 to TRBJ1-1, with D uncertain. Germline V lookup: CDR1 DFQATT, CDR2 SNEGSKA (reference sequence). The CDR3 totals 13 residues. Deletions cut 5 bases from V and 3 bases from J, with 13 bases between. The CDR3 loop reads CSARAAEYTEAFF. The CDR3 nucleotides are TGCAGTGCTCGGGCTGCGGAATACACTGAAGCTTTCTTT.

The CDR3 nucleotides read TGTGCCAGCAGCTACCGACCGGGAGGTAGCACTGAAGCTTTCTTT. The encoded protein is CASSYRPGGSTEAFF. The rearrangement links TRBV3-1 to TRBJ1-1; D is unclear. Per the germline V gene, CDR1 is LGHDT and CDR2 is YNNKEL (reference sequence). The CDR3 spans 15 residues. Trimming removed 5 bases from V and 4 bases from J, with 17 bases in between.